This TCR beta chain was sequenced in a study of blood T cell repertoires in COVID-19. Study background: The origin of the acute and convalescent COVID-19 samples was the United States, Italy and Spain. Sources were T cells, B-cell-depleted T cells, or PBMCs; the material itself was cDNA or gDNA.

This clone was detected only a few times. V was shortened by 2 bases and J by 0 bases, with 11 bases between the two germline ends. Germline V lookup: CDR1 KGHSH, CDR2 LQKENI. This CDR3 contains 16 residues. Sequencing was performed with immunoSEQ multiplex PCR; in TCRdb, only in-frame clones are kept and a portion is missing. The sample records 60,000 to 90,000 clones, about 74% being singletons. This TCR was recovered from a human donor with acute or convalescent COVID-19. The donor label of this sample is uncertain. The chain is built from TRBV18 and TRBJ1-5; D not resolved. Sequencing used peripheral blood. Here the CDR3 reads CASSPARLDSNQPQHF. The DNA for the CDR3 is TGTGCCAGCTCACCAGCCCGGTTAGATAGCAATCAGCCCCAGCATTTT.